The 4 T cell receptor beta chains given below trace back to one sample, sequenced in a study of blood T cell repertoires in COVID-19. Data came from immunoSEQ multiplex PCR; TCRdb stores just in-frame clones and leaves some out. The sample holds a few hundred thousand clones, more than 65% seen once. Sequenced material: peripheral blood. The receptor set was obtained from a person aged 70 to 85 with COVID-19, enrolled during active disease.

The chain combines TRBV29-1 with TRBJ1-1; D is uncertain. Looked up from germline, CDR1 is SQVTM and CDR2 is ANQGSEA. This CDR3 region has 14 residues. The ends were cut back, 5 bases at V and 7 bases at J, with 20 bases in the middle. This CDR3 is CSVPTAAPWSEAFF. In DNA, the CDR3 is TGCAGCGTTCCGACTGCTGCACCCTGGAGTGAAGCTTTCTTT. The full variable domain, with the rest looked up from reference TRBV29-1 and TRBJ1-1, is SAVISQKPSRDICQRGTSLTIQCQVDSQVTMMFWYRQQPGQSLTLIATANQGSEATYESGFVIDKFPISRPNLTFSTLTVSNMSPEDSSIYLCSVPTAAPWSEAFFGQGTRLTVV.

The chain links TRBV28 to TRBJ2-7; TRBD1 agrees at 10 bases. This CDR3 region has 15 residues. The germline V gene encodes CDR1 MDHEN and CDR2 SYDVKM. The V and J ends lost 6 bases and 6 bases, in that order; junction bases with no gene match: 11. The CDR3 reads CASSPRGQGRGEQYF. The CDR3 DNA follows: TGTGCCAGCAGCCCTCGGGGACAGGGGAGGGGCGAGCAGTACTTC.

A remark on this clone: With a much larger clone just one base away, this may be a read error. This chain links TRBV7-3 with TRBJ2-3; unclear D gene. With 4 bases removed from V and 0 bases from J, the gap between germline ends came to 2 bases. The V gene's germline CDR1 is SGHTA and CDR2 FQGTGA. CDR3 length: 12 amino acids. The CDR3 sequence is CASSSSTDTQYF. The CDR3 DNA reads TGTGCCAGCAGCTCTAGCACAGATACGCAGTATTTT.

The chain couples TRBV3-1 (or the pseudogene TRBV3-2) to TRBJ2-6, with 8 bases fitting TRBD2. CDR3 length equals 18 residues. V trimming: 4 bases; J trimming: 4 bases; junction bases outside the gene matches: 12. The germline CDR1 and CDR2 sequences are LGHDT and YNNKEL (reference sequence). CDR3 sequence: CASSRGTLGLAGANVLTF. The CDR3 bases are TGTGCCAGCAGCCGGGGGACCCTAGGACTAGCCGGGGCCAACGTCCTGACTTTC.